What follows are 31 T cell receptor beta chains derived from one specimen sequenced in a study of blood T cell repertoires in COVID-19. The assay was immunoSEQ multiplex PCR, and TCRdb's table has in-frame clones only and misses some. Among over 20,000 clones listed, about 91% were seen once. The sample taken for sequencing was peripheral blood. All receptors derive from a woman aged 70-85 years with active COVID-19.

The chain couples TRBV5-1 to TRBJ2-7; TRBD1 agrees at 9 bases. CDR1 and CDR2 (germline): SGHRS, YFSETQ. This CDR3 is built from 14 residues. With V trimmed by 2 bases and J by 1 base, 1 base remained unmatched. This chain's CDR3 is CASSFGTGSYEQYF. The CDR3 nucleotides read TGCGCCAGCAGCTTCGGGACAGGGTCCTACGAGCAGTACTTC. Together with reference TRBV5-1 and TRBJ2-7, the CDR3 gives the full variable domain: KAGVTQTPRYLIKTRGQQVTLSCSPISGHRSVSWYQQTPGQGLQFLFEYFSETQRNKGNFPGRFSGRQFSNSRSEMNVSTLELGDSALYLCASSFGTGSYEQYFGPGTRLTVT.

The chain couples TRBV19 to TRBJ1-1, with no clear D. This CDR3 has 13 residues. The germline V and J ends were trimmed by 3 bases and 3 bases, with 8 bases remaining between them. Germline loops: CDR1 LNHDA, CDR2 SQIVND (reference sequence). CDR3 nucleotides: TGTGCCAGTAGTATGAGCGCGGACACTGAAGCTTTCTTT. As protein: CASSMSADTEAFF.

The rearrangement joins TRBV10-3 to TRBJ2-1; TRBD1 agrees at 9 bases. V gave up 7 bases and J gave up 4 bases; unmatched junction bases: 11. The CDR3 loop spans 16 amino acids. Germline V gene data show CDR1 as ENHRY and CDR2 as SYGVKD. As DNA, the CDR3 is TGTGCCATCAAGGGTTCCCGGGACAGGGCATACAATGAGCAGTTCTTC. Translated: CAIKGSRDRAYNEQFF.

The rearrangement links TRBV7-9 to TRBJ1-1; D unclear. V was cut by 6 bases and J by 1 base, with 9 bases left in between. This CDR3 comprises 13 residues. Germline loops: CDR1 SEHNR, CDR2 FQNEAQ (reference sequence). CDR3 nucleotides: TGTGCCAGCAGACCAGGCAGGAACACTGAAGCTTTCTTT. Translation: CASRPGRNTEAFF.

This sequence joins TRBV5-1 and TRBJ2-1; tentative D call: TRBD2 (6 bases). The CDR3 has 13 amino acids. With 5 bases removed from V and 5 bases from J, the gap between germline ends came to 11 bases. CDR1 and CDR2 from the germline V gene are SGHRS and YFSETQ. CDR3 in DNA: TGCGCCAGCAGGGAGGGAGCCCACAATGAGCAGTTCTTC. Its protein is CASREGAHNEQFF.

The chain links TRBV4-2 to TRBJ2-2, with a possible D match to TRBD2 (7 bases). The CDR3 runs to 16 residues. Germline CDR1 and CDR2: LGHNA and YNFKEQ. The germline V and J ends were trimmed by 2 bases and 3 bases, with 13 bases remaining between them. The CDR3 spells CASSQKGGGYTGELFF. For the CDR3, the DNA is TGTGCCAGCAGCCAAAAGGGGGGAGGGTACACCGGGGAGCTGTTTTTT.

J is TRBJ2-7 and V is TRBV5-4, with TRBD1 matching over 8 bases. The germline gives CDR1 SGHNT, CDR2 YYREEE (reference sequence). The CDR3 has 15 residues. V trimming: 2 bases; J trimming: 5 bases; junction bases outside the gene matches: 9. The CDR3 loop is CASSLNRGAFDEQYF. The CDR3 DNA follows: TGTGCCAGCAGCTTAAACAGGGGGGCCTTCGACGAGCAGTACTTC.

The rearrangement uses TRBV28 and TRBJ1-5; 7 bases are a match to TRBD1. This CDR3 comprises 15 residues. The germline V gene has CDR1 MDHEN and CDR2 SYDVKM. J lost 1 base, V lost 5 bases, and 5 bases had no gene match. In DNA form, the CDR3 reads TGTGCCAGCAGTCTGACAGGGATGAGCAATCAGCCCCAGCATTTT. This sequence encodes CASSLTGMSNQPQHF.

The rearrangement links TRBV18 to TRBJ1-1; TRBD1 is a possible D gene (5 bases). The CDR3 covers 14 residues. From germline, CDR1 is KGHSH and CDR2 LQKENI. Trimming removed 3 bases from V and 6 bases from J, with 14 bases in between. The CDR3 DNA reads as TGTGCCAGCTCACCCAAGACAGTGATAGCTGAAGCTTTCTTT. It specifies CASSPKTVIAEAFF. The variable domain in full, completed from reference TRBV18 and TRBJ1-1, reads NAGVMQNPRHLVRRRGQEARLRCSPMKGHSHVYWYRQLPEEGLKFMVYLQKENIIDESGMPKERFSAEFPKEGPSILRIQQVVRGDSAAYFCASSPKTVIAEAFFGQGTRLTVV.

The V gene is TRBV19, the J gene TRBJ2-1, with D possibly TRBD1 on 5 matching bases. CDR3 size: 11 residues. Germline V gene data show CDR1 as LNHDA and CDR2 as SQIVND (reference sequence). With 7 bases removed from V and 4 bases from J, the gap between germline ends came to 5 bases. CDR3: CASNRYNEQFF. CDR3 coding DNA: TGTGCCAGTAACAGGTACAATGAGCAGTTCTTC.

This clone was seen once. The chain recombines TRBV28 with TRBJ2-7; TRBD1 agrees at 8 bases. The CDR3 spans 13 residues. Germline CDR1 reads MDHEN; CDR2 reads SYDVKM. V lost 7 bases, J lost 4 bases, and 6 bases stayed unmatched. CDR3 sequence: CASINDRGYEQYF. The CDR3 DNA reads TGTGCCAGCATAAACGACAGGGGATACGAGCAGTACTTC.

J is TRBJ2-2 and V is TRBV19; 7 bases agree with TRBD2. The CDR3 spans 15 residues. Germline V gene lookup returns CDR1 LNHDA and CDR2 SQIVND (reference sequence). The ends lost 4 bases at V and 4 bases at J; junction bases unmatched: 6. The chain's CDR3 is CASSTRGVLTGELFF. DNA for the CDR3: TGTGCCAGTAGTACCCGGGGGGTCCTCACCGGGGAGCTGTTTTTT.

This clone was seen a single time. This chain connects TRBV28 to TRBJ1-5, with a tentative D call TRBD1 (6 bases). CDR1 is MDHEN and CDR2 is SYDVKM in the germline V gene. The V gene lost 8 bases and the J gene lost 1 base, with 12 bases spanning the gap. The CDR3 totals 14 residues. In nucleotides, the CDR3 is TGTGCCAGCGCTACAGGGTCGAGCAATCAGCCCCAGCATTTT. This gives the protein CASATGSSNQPQHF.

The genes are TRBV19 and TRBJ2-7; 7 positions match TRBD2. This CDR3 spans 13 amino acids. Germline V CDR1 and CDR2: LNHDA, SQIVND (reference sequence). V lost 7 bases and J lost 4; bases outside the gene matches: 7. Written as DNA, the CDR3 is TGTGCCAGTACCCCCTCGGGGGGATACGAGCAGTACTTC. Its translation: CASTPSGGYEQYF.

The chain couples TRBV7-2 to TRBJ2-1; 11 bases map to TRBD1. CDR3 size: 15 residues. Germline V lookup: CDR1 SGHTA, CDR2 FQGNSA. The V segment lost 7 bases and the J segment 9 bases; nucleotides outside the gene matches: 11. In DNA form, the CDR3 reads TGTGCCAGCACCTTGGACAGGGGGCGCATTGGTGAGCAGTTCTTC. Protein sequence: CASTLDRGRIGEQFF.

The J gene is TRBJ2-7, the V gene TRBV7-8; tentatively, D is TRBD2 (7 bases). V was cut by 5 bases and J by 1 base, with 18 bases left in between. Germline V CDR1 and CDR2: SGHVS, FQNEAQ. The CDR3 totals 16 residues. The CDR3 bases are TGTGCCAGCAGCCCAGGGGTGGCGGGAGCGTCCTACGAGCAGTACTTC. Protein product: CASSPGVAGASYEQYF.

V is TRBV5-1 and J is TRBJ2-1; 9 bases agree with TRBD2. Per the germline V gene, CDR1 is SGHRS and CDR2 is YFSETQ. This CDR3 spans 16 amino acids. V was clipped by 4 bases and J by 7 bases; unmatched bases: 12. The CDR3 protein is CASSLKAGGRGNEQFF. In DNA form, the CDR3 reads TGCGCCAGCAGCCTAAAAGCGGGAGGCAGGGGGAATGAGCAGTTCTTC.

The chain employs TRBV5-1 and TRBJ2-1; TRBD2 agrees at 10 bases. Germline CDR1 and CDR2: SGHRS and YFSETQ. Losses at the gene ends were 3 bases for V and 8 bases for J; bases not matched to a gene: 8. The CDR3 covers 15 residues. Here the CDR3 DNA reads TGCGCCAGCAGCTACGGGACTAGCGTTTTTGATGAGCAGTTCTTC. Residues: CASSYGTSVFDEQFF.

The chain couples TRBV3-1 (or the pseudogene TRBV3-2) to TRBJ1-2; 8 bases align to TRBD1. Germline-derived CDR1 and CDR2 are LGHDT and YNNKEL (reference sequence). With 4 bases clipped from V and 8 bases from J, the junction kept 9 bases outside the gene matches. This CDR3 has 14 residues. The CDR3 protein is CASSPFQGAGGYTF. CDR3 coding DNA: TGTGCCAGCAGCCCCTTCCAGGGGGCGGGAGGCTACACCTTC.

The V gene is TRBV10-3, the J gene TRBJ2-7; D ambiguous. Trimming stripped 2 bases from V and 0 bases from J, with 5 bases between. CDR1 is ENHRY and CDR2 is SYGVKD in the germline V gene. The CDR3 sequence is 13 residues long. CDR3 sequence: CAISENSSYEQYF. For the CDR3, the DNA is TGTGCCATCAGTGAGAACAGCTCCTACGAGCAGTACTTC.

This clone was picked up a small number of times. The V gene is TRBV5-4, the J gene TRBJ1-6, with TRBD1 as a possible D gene (6 bases). The CDR3 spans 16 residues. Trimming removed 1 base from V and 8 bases from J, with 16 bases in between. Germline V gene data show CDR1 as SGHNT and CDR2 as YYREEE (reference sequence). CDR3 residues: CASSLSVGRGDSPLHF. In nucleotides, the CDR3 is TGTGCCAGCAGCTTGTCGGTGGGCAGGGGTGATTCACCCCTCCACTTT.

The rearrangement joins TRBV24-1 to TRBJ2-1; D is undetermined. This CDR3 is built from 16 residues. V lost 5 bases to trimming and J lost 6 bases, with 19 bases between them. Germline CDR1 is KGHDR and CDR2 is SFDVKD. Here the CDR3 DNA reads TGTGCCACCAGTGGTGGCGGAGACTCCCGCGCCAATGAGCAGTTCTTC. This translates into CATSGGGDSRANEQFF.

The CDR3 DNA reads as TGTGCCAGCACAGACACTTACACTGAAGCTTTCTTT. It codes for CASTDTYTEAFF. This chain links TRBV6-5 with TRBJ1-1, with unresolved D. The CDR3 is 12 amino acids. V gave up 7 bases and J gave up 3 bases, with 9 bases separating them. CDR1 and CDR2 (germline): MNHEY, SVGAGI.

This clone was seen once. This chain connects TRBV27 to TRBJ2-7, with 16 bases matching TRBD2. This CDR3 contains 18 residues. Trimming cost V 2 bases and J 2 bases; bases outside gene matches: 6. Per germline, CDR1 MNHEY and CDR2 SMNVEV (reference sequence). The DNA of the CDR3 is TGTGCCAGCAGTTTACGCATGGGACTAGCGGGAGGGACCTACGAGCAGTACTTC. It yields the protein CASSLRMGLAGGTYEQYF.

J is TRBJ2-3 and V is TRBV19; 7 bases agree with TRBD2. The trim removed 7 bases at V and 0 bases at J, leaving 4 bases unmatched. The CDR3 extends over 14 amino acids. From germline, CDR1 is LNHDA and CDR2 SQIVND (reference sequence). In DNA form, the CDR3 reads TGTGCCAGTAAGGCTAGCGGTAGCACAGATACGCAGTATTTT. Translation: CASKASGSTDTQYF.

The rearrangement links TRBV7-3 to TRBJ2-1, with 9 bases aligning to TRBD1. The V gene's germline CDR1 is SGHTA and CDR2 FQGTGA. This CDR3 comprises 19 residues. J lost 1 base, V lost 5 bases, and 15 bases had no gene match. The CDR3, as DNA: TGTGCCAGCAGCGCAGGGACAGGGAGGTCTAGAGGGTCCTACAATGAGCAGTTCTTC. As protein: CASSAGTGRSRGSYNEQFF.

The genes are TRBV6-5 and TRBJ2-3; the D gene is possibly TRBD1 (6 bases). Germline assignment: CDR1 MNHEY and CDR2 SVGAGI. V lost 5 bases, J lost 5 bases, and 14 bases lay in between. The CDR3 has 14 amino acids. The CDR3: CASSKQGRRDTQYF. The CDR3 nucleotides are TGTGCCAGCAGTAAACAGGGAAGGCGAGATACGCAGTATTTT.

The chain is built from TRBV6-5 and TRBJ1-4; D ambiguous. This CDR3 is 12 amino acids long. Germline V gives CDR1 MNHEY, CDR2 SVGAGI. The ends were cut back, 4 bases at V and 8 bases at J, with 8 bases in the middle. CDR3 nucleotides: TGTGCCAGCAGTTCCAACTCAGAAAAACTGTTTTTT. Protein sequence: CASSSNSEKLFF.

This clone was observed a handful of times. Other DNA sequences in this specimen translate into the identical CDR3. The chain couples TRBV27 to TRBJ1-6, with D unresolved. Per germline, CDR1 MNHEY and CDR2 SMNVEV (reference sequence). Trimming took off 3 bases at V and 6 bases at J, with 3 bases between the two ends. The CDR3 runs 12 residues. CDR3 residues: CASSFSNSPLHF. CDR3 DNA sequence: TGTGCCAGCAGTTTCAGTAATTCACCCCTCCACTTT.

This clone was seen only once. For the CDR3, the DNA is TGCGCCAGCAGCTTACCGGGACTTGAAGCTTTCTTT. Amino acids: CASSLPGLEAFF. The V call is TRBV5-1, the J call TRBJ1-1, with D maybe TRBD1 (5 bases). V was trimmed by 2 bases and J by 7 bases, leaving 9 bases between them. CDR1 SGHRS and CDR2 YFSETQ come from the germline V gene. CDR3 length: 12 residues.

Only one count was recorded for this clone. V and J are TRBV2 and TRBJ2-7; the D gene is possibly TRBD1 (6 bases). The V end was cut by 6 bases, the J end by 3 bases, with 18 bases between. CDR1 is SNHLY and CDR2 is FYNNEI in the germline V gene. CDR3 size: 15 residues. The CDR3 loop is CASRDRLSLGYEQYF. The CDR3 region has the DNA TGTGCCAGCAGGGACAGATTATCCCTGGGCTACGAGCAGTACTTC.